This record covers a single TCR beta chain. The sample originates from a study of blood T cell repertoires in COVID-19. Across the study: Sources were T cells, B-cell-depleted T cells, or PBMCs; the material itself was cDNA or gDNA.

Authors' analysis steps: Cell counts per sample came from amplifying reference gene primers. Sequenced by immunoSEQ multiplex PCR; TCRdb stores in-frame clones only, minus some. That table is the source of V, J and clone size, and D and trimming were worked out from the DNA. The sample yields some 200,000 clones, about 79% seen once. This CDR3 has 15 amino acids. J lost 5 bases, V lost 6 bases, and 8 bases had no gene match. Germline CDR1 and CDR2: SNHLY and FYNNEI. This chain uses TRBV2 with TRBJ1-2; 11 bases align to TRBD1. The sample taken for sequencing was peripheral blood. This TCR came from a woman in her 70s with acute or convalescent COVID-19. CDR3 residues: CASRNGQGAWYGYTF. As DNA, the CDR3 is TGTGCCAGCAGGAATGGACAGGGGGCATGGTATGGCTACACCTTC.